These 22 T cell receptor beta chains share one sample of origin, sequenced in a study of beta chain features in type 1 diabetes. The authors reverse transcribed all of the isolated RNA, so sequencing captured expressed TCRB transcripts. The data were produced by immunoSEQ multiplex PCR, yet TCRdb's version contains in-frame clones alone and is incomplete. The sample includes 900,000 or so clones, roughly 15% of them seen just once. Sequencing was performed on naive CD4+ T cells from blood. The receptors were sampled from a woman between 18 and 29 years old in good health.

A few counts support this clone. The chain carries TRBV7-3 and TRBJ2-2; TRBD1 agrees at 7 bases. Germline V lookup: CDR1 SGHTA, CDR2 FQGTGA. The CDR3 extends over 16 amino acids. Unmatched junction bases numbered 8, after V lost 6 bases and J lost 1 base. The CDR3 loop reads CASRYTGTVNTGELFF. Written as DNA, the CDR3 is TGTGCCAGCAGATATACCGGGACAGTGAACACCGGGGAGCTGTTTTTT.

This clone was seen a few times. The V call is TRBV5-1, the J call TRBJ2-5; TRBD2 matches 10 bases. The trim removed 5 bases at V and 5 bases at J, leaving 9 bases unmatched. Germline assignment: CDR1 SGHRS and CDR2 YFSETQ. This CDR3 is 15 amino acids long. CDR3 coding DNA: TGCGCCAGCAGACGGACTAGCGGTGGAGGGGAGACCCAGTACTTC. Residues: CASRRTSGGGETQYF. Using reference TRBV5-1 and TRBJ2-5 for the parts outside the CDR3, the full variable domain is KAGVTQTPRYLIKTRGQQVTLSCSPISGHRSVSWYQQTPGQGLQFLFEYFSETQRNKGNFPGRFSGRQFSNSRSEMNVSTLELGDSALYLCASRRTSGGGETQYFGPGTRLLVL.

The chain is built from TRBV10-3 and TRBJ2-3; 9 bases are a match to TRBD2. The CDR3 totals 14 residues. Germline V gene lookup returns CDR1 ENHRY and CDR2 SYGVKD. V was pared by 4 bases and J by 6 bases, with 5 bases of the junction left unmatched. In nucleotides, the CDR3 is TGTGCCATCAGTGCAGCGGGAGGTGAGGATACGCAGTATTTT. Translating it yields CAISAAGGEDTQYF.

The V and J genes are TRBV7-2 and TRBJ2-7; 7 nucleotides agree with TRBD2. The CDR3 contains 15 residues. V shed 1 base, J shed 6 bases, and the junction held 9 bases outside the gene matches. Germline CDR1 SGHTA, CDR2 FQGNSA. CDR3 in amino acids: CASSLGERLAGEQYF. The CDR3 nucleotides read TGTGCCAGCAGCTTAGGGGAGAGACTAGCAGGCGAGCAGTACTTC.

The V gene is TRBV7-9, the J gene TRBJ2-7, with 11 bases lining up with TRBD2. Germline values: CDR1 SEHNR, CDR2 FQNEAQ (reference sequence). The J segment lost 3 bases and the V segment lost 1 base, leaving 8 bases of the junction unmatched. The CDR3 is made up of 17 amino acids. Written as DNA, the CDR3 is TGTGCCAGCAGCTTAGAGGGTAGCGGGAGGGCCCGCTACGAGCAGTACTTC. Residues: CASSLEGSGRARYEQYF.

Turning to this clone: Other DNA sequences in the sample encode the same CDR3. The gene calls are TRBV11-3 and TRBJ2-5; D is undetermined. The germline V and J ends were trimmed by 1 base and 3 bases, with 6 bases remaining between them. The CDR3 is made up of 13 amino acids. The germline CDR1 and CDR2 sequences are SGHNT and YENEEA. The CDR3 sequence: CASSLGPEETQYF. The CDR3 DNA is TGTGCCAGCAGCTTAGGACCGGAAGAGACCCAGTACTTC.

The chain combines TRBV10-2 with TRBJ2-3, with 12 bases aligning to TRBD2. V gave up 6 bases and J gave up 5 bases; unmatched junction bases: 0. CDR1 is WSHSY, CDR2 SAAADI, per germline. The CDR3 is 13 residues long. The CDR3 reads CASRLAGGDTQYF. As DNA, the CDR3 is TGCGCCAGCAGACTAGCGGGAGGAGATACGCAGTATTTT.

The rearrangement uses TRBV7-2 and TRBJ2-7, with 9 bases that match TRBD2. CDR1 and CDR2 from the germline V gene are SGHTA and FQGNSA. There are 19 residues in the CDR3. The V and J ends lost 5 bases and 0 bases, in that order; junction bases with no gene match: 17. The CDR3 loop reads CASSPGPGTSSASSYEQYF. The CDR3 coding sequence is TGTGCCAGCAGCCCCGGACCGGGGACTAGCTCGGCCTCCTCCTACGAGCAGTACTTC. The variable domain in full, with the rest retrieved from reference TRBV7-2 and TRBJ2-7, is GAGVSQSPSNKVTEKGKDVELRCDPISGHTALYWYRQSLGQGLEFLIYFQGNSAPDKSGLPSDRFSAERTGGSVSTLTIQRTQQEDSAVYLCASSPGPGTSSASSYEQYFGPGTRLTVT.

This sequence joins TRBV28 and TRBJ2-3; no clear D. Germline CDR1 reads MDHEN; CDR2 reads SYDVKM. The CDR3 length is 14 residues. V gave up 4 bases and J gave up 0 bases, with 8 bases separating them. The CDR3 DNA sequence: TGTGCCAGCAGTTCCCCAGCTAGCACAGATACGCAGTATTTT. This sequence encodes CASSSPASTDTQYF.

This clone was seen only a few times. This chain uses TRBV7-9 with TRBJ2-3; perhaps D is TRBD1 or TRBD2 (5 bases each). Trimming stripped 2 bases from V and 4 bases from J, with 16 bases between. Germline V lookup: CDR1 SEHNR, CDR2 FQNEAQ (reference sequence). The CDR3 extends over 16 amino acids. DNA of the CDR3: TGTGCCAGCAGCTTAAGGCCGGGACCTATCCCAGATACGCAGTATTTT. Its protein is CASSLRPGPIPDTQYF.

This clone was found a few times. V is TRBV27 and J is TRBJ2-2; 10 bases are a match to TRBD1. The CDR3 has 16 residues. Germline CDR1 is MNHEY and CDR2 is SMNVEV (reference sequence). Trimming took 5 bases from V and 2 from J; bases not matched to a gene: 5. CDR3 coding DNA: TGTGCCAGCAGTCCCGGGACAGGGGACAACACCGGGGAGCTGTTTTTT. It encodes CASSPGTGDNTGELFF.

The rearrangement links TRBV10-3 to TRBJ2-7, with TRBD1 as a possible D gene (6 bases). This CDR3 spans 13 amino acids. Germline assignment: CDR1 ENHRY and CDR2 SYGVKD. V was cut by 4 bases and J by 7 bases, with 14 bases left in between. The CDR3 loop reads CAISGTTGKEQYF. In DNA, the CDR3 is TGTGCCATCAGTGGTACAACAGGGAAAGAGCAGTACTTC.

This clone has more than one count but fewer than ten. The chain links TRBV7-9 to TRBJ2-2; D perhaps matches TRBD2 (6 bases). Germline lookup yields CDR1 SEHNR and CDR2 FQNEAQ (reference sequence). Trimming left V 7 bases short and J 0 bases short, with 12 bases between. The CDR3 runs to 15 residues. CDR3 DNA sequence: TGTGCCAGCACCCAGGGACTTACGAACACCGGGGAGCTGTTTTTT. Translating it yields CASTQGLTNTGELFF.

In this sample, this clone turned up a few times. CDR3 region: CASSYTTSGRSDTQYF. The CDR3 DNA is TGTGCCAGCAGTTACACGACTAGCGGGAGGTCAGATACGCAGTATTTT. J is TRBJ2-3 and V is TRBV6-6, with 13 bases lining up with TRBD2. The V gene's germline CDR1 is MNHNY and CDR2 SVGAGI (reference sequence). V lost 2 bases and J lost 4; bases outside the gene matches: 3. This CDR3 contains 16 residues.

In nucleotides, the CDR3 is TGTGCCAGCAGCTTCCGGGATTTCGGGGAGCTGTTTTTT. Translating it yields CASSFRDFGELFF. The genes are TRBV5-6 and TRBJ2-2, with D possibly matching TRBD2 (5 bases). The CDR3 has 13 amino acids. The ends were cut back, 2 bases at V and 7 bases at J, with 9 bases in the middle. Per germline, CDR1 SGHDT and CDR2 YYEEEE.

The chain joins TRBV19 to TRBJ1-4; D gene uncertain. CDR1 and CDR2 from the germline V gene are LNHDA and SQIVND (reference sequence). CDR3 size: 14 residues. V was clipped by 6 bases and J by 1 base, with 9 bases between them. CDR3 in DNA: TGTGCCAGTAGCTCAGCTCAAACTAATGAAAAACTGTTTTTT. It yields the protein CASSSAQTNEKLFF.

This chain uses TRBV10-1 with TRBJ2-1; 11 bases line up with TRBD2. V lost 5 bases and J lost 8; bases outside the gene matches: 8. This CDR3 comprises 15 residues. CDR1 is WNHNN and CDR2 is SYGVQD in the germline V gene (reference sequence). The CDR3 sequence: CASSLAGGPRDEQFF. The CDR3 coding sequence is TGCGCCAGCAGTTTAGCGGGAGGGCCAAGGGATGAGCAGTTCTTC.

This chain uses TRBV5-1 with TRBJ2-3; D possibly corresponds to TRBD1 (5 bases). Trimming removed 0 bases from V and 2 bases from J, with 16 bases in between. The CDR3 sequence is 17 residues long. CDR1 is SGHRS, CDR2 YFSETQ, per germline. CDR3 DNA sequence: TGCGCCAGCAGCTTGGCCCCACAGGAGCCTCCCACAGATACGCAGTATTTT. Amino acid sequence: CASSLAPQEPPTDTQYF.

This clone was counted between two and nine times. This chain uses TRBV27 with TRBJ2-2; D could derive from TRBD1 or TRBD2 (7 bases each). The CDR3 totals 15 residues. The V gene lost 3 bases and the J gene lost 4 bases, with 12 bases spanning the gap. Looked up from germline, CDR1 is MNHEY and CDR2 is SMNVEV (reference sequence). CDR3 in amino acids: CASSFFRGGTGELFF. CDR3 bases: TGTGCCAGCAGTTTCTTCAGGGGGGGCACCGGGGAGCTGTTTTTT.

The CDR3 DNA sequence: TGTGCCAGCAGCGTAGCGGAGGGTTTGTATGGCTACACCTTC. Translating gives CASSVAEGLYGYTF. This chain uses TRBV9 with TRBJ1-2; D gene unclear. V was pared by 0 bases and J by 5 bases, with 11 bases between. This CDR3 is 14 amino acids long. Germline CDR1 reads SGDLS; CDR2 reads YYNGEE.

The chain combines TRBV7-3 with TRBJ2-1, with D perhaps given as TRBD1 or TRBD2 (5 bases each). The CDR3 has 14 residues. V was pared by 6 bases and J by 5 bases, with 14 bases between. CDR1 and CDR2 (germline): SGHTA, FQGTGA. CDR3 loop: CASRSGPLDNEQFF. CDR3 bases: TGTGCCAGCAGATCGGGACCCCTAGACAATGAGCAGTTCTTC.

This clone turned up a few times. The V call is TRBV7-8, the J call TRBJ2-3; no clear D gene. The CDR3 has 14 residues. Germline CDR1 is SGHVS and CDR2 is FQNEAQ. V dropped 7 bases and J dropped 3 bases, with 14 bases sitting between them. CDR3 sequence (DNA): TGTGCCAGCACCTTCCTCCCCCAAACAGATACGCAGTATTTT. Its protein product is CASTFLPQTDTQYF.